This TCR beta chain was sequenced in a study of T-cell memory formation after mild COVID-19. Notes on this clonotype: The junction and the germline gene differ at one end; a read error may be behind it.

TCRdb processed the 5' RACE reads anew with MiXCR; each CDR3 protein has one entry. The table lists about 500,000 distinct CDR3 sequences, around 21% of them singletons. CDR1 SSHAT and CDR2 FNYEAQ come from the germline V gene (reference sequence). This CDR3 has 13 residues. The V call is TRBV7-7, the J call TRBJ2-1, with unresolved D. Input material: PBMCs or a T cell subset sorted from them (not recorded which). The clonotype comes from an adult woman who had mild COVID-19 (a few samples of this study predate the infection). Cell type and time point are not known. Here the CDR3 DNA reads TGTGCTAGCAGCTATTCCGGGCCGAATGAGCAGTTCTTC. Encoded protein: CASSYSGPNEQFF.